Each of the 31 T cell receptor beta chains below was sequenced from the same sample in a study of blood T cell repertoires in COVID-19 (dated by TCRdb to about 2020). The receptor library was made with the immunoSEQ multiplex PCR assay. Held by TCRdb, this immuneACCESS table contains in-frame sequences only and omits some clones. Under half of the omission traces to an unresolved V gene where checked; the cause of the rest is unknown. This sample gives 150,000 or so clones in total; 86% of them show up just once. The ten most abundant clones make up approximately 8.3% of the sample. Material for sequencing was peripheral blood. These receptors originate from a woman aged 55 to 70 with acute or convalescent COVID-19.

This clone appeared once. This chain links TRBV18 with TRBJ2-1, with 10 bases fitting TRBD1. Germline assignment: CDR1 KGHSH and CDR2 LQKENI. V trimming: 2 bases; J trimming: 2 bases; junction bases outside the gene matches: 3. The length of the CDR3 is 16 residues. The CDR3 DNA follows: TGTGCCAGCTCACCAGAGACAGGGGGCCCCTACAATGAGCAGTTCTTC. Protein sequence: CASSPETGGPYNEQFF.

The CDR3 region is CASKGQGSSPLHF. For the CDR3, the DNA is TGTGCCAGCAAGGGACAGGGCTCCTCACCCCTCCACTTT. The chain links TRBV7-2 to TRBJ1-6; TRBD1 agrees at 9 bases. Germline V CDR1 and CDR2: SGHTA, FQGNSA. The junction had 5 bases not matched to a gene; V was cut back by 7 bases and J by 10 bases. CDR3 size: 13 residues.

The J gene is TRBJ2-5, the V gene TRBV6-5; D is ambiguous. Germline V gene data show CDR1 as MNHEY and CDR2 as SVGAGI. CDR3 size: 13 residues. Deletions cut 8 bases from V and 4 bases from J, with 14 bases between. The CDR3 DNA follows: TGTGCCAGCTCTGAACTCCGCCCAGAGACCCAGTACTTC. Amino acids: CASSELRPETQYF.

V gene TRBV12-5 combines with J gene TRBJ2-3; 11 bases fit TRBD2. Germline-derived CDR1 and CDR2 are LGHNT and FRNRAP. The V and J ends lost 7 bases and 5 bases, in that order; junction bases with no gene match: 8. The CDR3 is 15 residues long. Written as DNA, the CDR3 is TGTGCTAGTGCCCCGGGACTAGCGGTACAAGATACGCAGTATTTT. This translates into CASAPGLAVQDTQYF.

The rearrangement links TRBV24-1 to TRBJ2-1; 8 bases are a match to TRBD2. J was trimmed by 8 bases and V by 6 bases; bases with no gene match: 8. Looked up from germline, CDR1 is KGHDR and CDR2 is SFDVKD. The CDR3 is 14 residues long. This CDR3 is CATSRGGQGDEQFF. The CDR3 DNA sequence: TGTGCCACCAGTCGGGGGGGCCAAGGCGATGAGCAGTTCTTC.

J is TRBJ2-3 and V is TRBV3-1 (or the pseudogene TRBV3-2), with TRBD2 matching over 8 bases. CDR1 is LGHDT and CDR2 is YNNKEL in the germline V gene (reference sequence). CDR3 length: 16 amino acids. V shed 0 bases and J 5 bases; nucleotides not matched to a gene: 7. In DNA, the CDR3 is TGTGCCAGCAGCCAAGATGTCAGCGGGGGATTAGATACGCAGTATTTT. As protein: CASSQDVSGGLDTQYF.

CDR3 DNA sequence: TGTGCCAGCAGCTTACAGCGGGGGGGCGAGCAGTACTTC. This gives the protein CASSLQRGGEQYF. The genes are TRBV7-2 and TRBJ2-7; 10 bases match TRBD2. The CDR3 loop spans 13 amino acids. The germline CDR1 and CDR2 sequences are SGHTA and FQGNSA. The V and J ends lost 2 bases and 6 bases, in that order; junction bases with no gene match: 1.

J is TRBJ1-1 and V is TRBV19, with TRBD1 as a possible D gene (5 bases). This CDR3 region has 15 residues. CDR1 LNHDA and CDR2 SQIVND come from the germline V gene (reference sequence). The V end was cut by 7 bases, the J end by 0 bases, with 15 bases between. The CDR3 protein is CASTHGRGLNTEAFF. In DNA, the CDR3 is TGTGCCAGTACTCACGGAAGGGGCCTGAACACTGAAGCTTTCTTT.

CDR3 sequence: CASSYVRGQRRDYGYTF. CDR3 DNA sequence: TGTGCCAGCAGTTACGTGAGGGGACAGCGTAGGGACTATGGCTACACCTTC. The chain is built from TRBV6-2 or TRBV6-3 and TRBJ1-2, with TRBD1 identical over 7 bases. Germline V gives CDR1 MNHEY, CDR2 SVGEGT. Trimming cost V 2 bases and J 3 bases; bases outside gene matches: 12. This CDR3 is 17 amino acids long.

The gene calls are TRBV19 and TRBJ1-5; tentatively, D is TRBD1 (5 bases). V lost 4 bases and J lost 4, with 14 bases in between. The CDR3 runs 15 residues. CDR1 LNHDA and CDR2 SQIVND come from the germline V gene (reference sequence). As DNA, the CDR3 is TGTGCCAGTAGTAAGCAGGGATTCGATAATCAGCCCCAGCATTTT. The encoded protein is CASSKQGFDNQPQHF.

This chain connects TRBV6-6 to TRBJ1-2, with D unclear. The CDR3 has 15 residues. The ends were cut back, 2 bases at V and 8 bases at J, with 18 bases in the middle. Germline V gives CDR1 MNHNY, CDR2 SVGAGI (reference sequence). The CDR3 nucleotides read TGTGCCAGCAGTTACGGGCGAGGGTATGGGGAAGGCTACACCTTC. It is translated as CASSYGRGYGEGYTF.

The rearrangement joins TRBV2 to TRBJ2-6; TRBD1 matches at 7 bases. J gave up 2 bases and V 4 bases, and 8 bases lay outside the gene matches. Germline V gives CDR1 SNHLY, CDR2 FYNNEI. This CDR3 has 17 amino acids. The CDR3 DNA is TGTGCCAGCAGTGTGGACATAGGGGGCGCTGGGGCCAACGTCCTGACTTTC. Protein: CASSVDIGGAGANVLTF.

Points on this clone: The same CDR3 is also encoded by other DNA sequences in this sample. The chain is built from TRBV4-1 and TRBJ1-1, with a possible D match to TRBD1 (5 bases). The V gene lost 0 bases and the J gene lost 1 base, with 6 bases spanning the gap. The CDR3 contains 14 residues. Germline V gene lookup returns CDR1 MGHRA and CDR2 YSYEKL. In DNA form, the CDR3 reads TGCGCCAGCAGCCAAGACCAGGGGAACACTGAAGCTTTCTTT. Its protein product is CASSQDQGNTEAFF.

The chain carries TRBV5-5 and TRBJ2-3; TRBD1 matches at 7 bases. Per germline, CDR1 SGHKS and CDR2 YYEKEE (reference sequence). Trimming removed 2 bases from V and 6 bases from J; junction bases left unmatched: 6. CDR3 size: 14 residues. Written as DNA, the CDR3 is TGTGCCAGCAGCTTTCCGCAGGGGGACGATACGCAGTATTTT. Its protein product is CASSFPQGDDTQYF.

This chain links TRBV7-2 with TRBJ1-2; 10 bases agree with TRBD1. Germline-derived CDR1 and CDR2 are SGHTA and FQGNSA. The CDR3 is 16 amino acids. J gave up 6 bases and V 11 bases, and 18 bases lay outside the gene matches. DNA for the CDR3: TGTGCCCCAGCTTGGGTTAGCGACAGGGGGCGCGATGGCTACACCTTC. This encodes CAPAWVSDRGRDGYTF.

This chain links TRBV4-1 with TRBJ1-3; D is undetermined. The CDR3 length is 17 residues. The germline CDR1 and CDR2 sequences are MGHRA and YSYEKL. Trimming cost V 2 bases and J 4 bases, with 18 bases left between them. The CDR3 reads CASSQPRGGGNGNTIYF. The CDR3 DNA reads as TGCGCCAGCAGCCAACCCCGCGGAGGAGGTAACGGAAACACCATATATTTT.

The V and J genes are TRBV7-9 and TRBJ2-7; 9 nucleotides match TRBD1. The CDR3 totals 14 residues. In germline, CDR1 is SEHNR, CDR2 FQNEAQ (reference sequence). V lost 8 bases and J lost 5; bases outside the gene matches: 10. This chain's CDR3 is CASAPGTGPHEQYF. In DNA, the CDR3 is TGTGCCAGCGCTCCCGGGACAGGGCCCCACGAGCAGTACTTC.

The V call is TRBV27, the J call TRBJ1-6, with a tentative D call TRBD1 (6 bases). Trimming took off 5 bases at V and 12 bases at J, with 14 bases between the two ends. The CDR3 length is 13 residues. Per germline, CDR1 MNHEY and CDR2 SMNVEV (reference sequence). This chain's CDR3 is CASSQGTELPLHF. For the CDR3, the DNA is TGTGCCAGCAGTCAGGGGACCGAATTACCCCTCCACTTT.

This sequence joins TRBV20-1 and TRBJ2-3, with 9 bases fitting TRBD1. CDR3 length: 11 amino acids. The junction had 4 bases not matched to a gene; V was cut back by 5 bases and J by 10 bases. Per the germline V gene, CDR1 is DFQATT and CDR2 is SNEGSKA (reference sequence). Written as DNA, the CDR3 is TGCAGTGCTCTACAGGGGGCGGCGCAGTATTTT. This translates into CSALQGAAQYF.

The genes are TRBV27 and TRBJ1-2, with 7 bases that match TRBD1. This CDR3 has 12 amino acids. Germline assignment: CDR1 MNHEY and CDR2 SMNVEV (reference sequence). Unmatched junction bases numbered 3, after V lost 6 bases and J lost 5 bases. This CDR3 is CASRAGGYGYTF. The CDR3 nucleotides read TGTGCCAGCAGGGCAGGGGGGTATGGCTACACCTTC.

The chain joins TRBV11-3 to TRBJ1-2; 10 positions match TRBD1. V gave up 5 bases and J gave up 7 bases; unmatched junction bases: 10. This CDR3 is built from 15 residues. The germline V gene encodes CDR1 SGHNT and CDR2 YENEEA. The CDR3 DNA sequence: TGTGCCAGCAGCGCGCGACAGGGGGCGCAGGGTGGCTACACCTTC. This codes for CASSARQGAQGGYTF.

The rearrangement joins TRBV28 to TRBJ1-2, with D unresolved. The germline gives CDR1 MDHEN, CDR2 SYDVKM. Trimming took 3 bases from V and 0 from J, leaving 8 bases between them. The CDR3 contains 14 residues. The CDR3 region has the DNA TGTGCCAGCAGTTTGAGAGTAACTAACTATGGCTACACCTTC. Its protein is CASSLRVTNYGYTF.

This clone was recorded only once. V and J are TRBV14 and TRBJ2-7, with 12 bases matching TRBD2. The V segment lost 6 bases and the J segment 9 bases; nucleotides outside the gene matches: 12. The CDR3 is 15 residues long. Germline V gives CDR1 SGHDN, CDR2 FVKESK. In nucleotides, the CDR3 is TGTGCCAGCAGTCGACTAGCGGGGGTGTCCTGGGGGCAGTACTTC. Protein sequence: CASSRLAGVSWGQYF.

The chain links TRBV19 to TRBJ1-1; D is ambiguous. Looked up from germline, CDR1 is LNHDA and CDR2 is SQIVND (reference sequence). CDR3 size: 14 residues. V was trimmed by 11 bases and J by 0 bases, leaving 16 bases between them. This CDR3 is CAPLPLSMNTEAFF. DNA for the CDR3: TGTGCCCCGCTCCCACTGAGCATGAACACTGAAGCTTTCTTT.

This chain uses TRBV5-4 with TRBJ2-3, with 7 bases that match TRBD2. V dropped 5 bases and J dropped 1; count of bases not matched to a gene: 10. CDR1 SGHNT and CDR2 YYREEE come from the germline V gene (reference sequence). The CDR3 spans 16 residues. The CDR3 DNA is TGTGCCAGCAGGACCGGGAAAAGCGGGGGCACAGATACGCAGTATTTT. Translated, it gives CASRTGKSGGTDTQYF.

The rearrangement uses TRBV28 and TRBJ1-2; no clear D. This CDR3 has 15 residues. V lost 5 bases and J 2 bases, leaving 15 bases between the germline ends. Germline lookup yields CDR1 MDHEN and CDR2 SYDVKM. The CDR3 reads CASSPSRVSNYGYTF. The CDR3 DNA follows: TGTGCCAGCAGTCCTTCACGGGTGAGCAACTATGGCTACACCTTC.

The chain is built from TRBV6-5 and TRBJ1-2, with TRBD1 as a possible D gene (5 bases). Between the trimmed V and J ends, which lost 6 bases and 5 bases, there was a span of 16 bases. Germline CDR1 reads MNHEY; CDR2 reads SVGAGI. This CDR3 has 14 residues. The CDR3 loop is CASRRTGLWYGYTF. DNA of the CDR3: TGTGCCAGCAGGAGGACGGGACTTTGGTATGGCTACACCTTC.

The V call is TRBV5-4, the J call TRBJ2-5; 10 nucleotides match TRBD2. V lost 2 bases to trimming and J lost 2 bases; unmatched junction nucleotides: 6. Per germline, CDR1 SGHNT and CDR2 YYREEE (reference sequence). This CDR3 spans 16 amino acids. CDR3 in DNA: TGTGCCAGCAGCTTACCTAGCGGGGGAAAGCAAGAGACCCAGTACTTC. The encoded protein is CASSLPSGGKQETQYF.

This chain uses TRBV5-5 with TRBJ2-3; 7 bases match TRBD1. The CDR3 covers 13 residues. The trim removed 5 bases at V and 6 bases at J, leaving 6 bases unmatched. Germline V gives CDR1 SGHKS, CDR2 YYEKEE (reference sequence). The CDR3 DNA follows: TGTGCCAGCAGTCTCACAGGGGTGGATACGCAGTATTTT. It codes for CASSLTGVDTQYF. The full variable domain, with the rest looked up from reference TRBV5-5 and TRBJ2-3, is DAGVTQSPTHLIKTRGQQVTLRCSPISGHKSVSWYQQVLGQGPQFIFQYYEKEERGRGNFPDRFSARQFPNYSSELNVNALLLGDSALYLCASSLTGVDTQYFGPGTRLTVL.

The chain carries TRBV9 and TRBJ2-2; 7 bases line up with TRBD1. The ends lost 3 bases at V and 4 bases at J; junction bases unmatched: 6. The V gene's germline CDR1 is SGDLS and CDR2 YYNGEE. The CDR3 sequence is 15 residues long. CDR3 in amino acids: CASSATGAPTGELFF. The CDR3 nucleotides are TGTGCCAGCAGCGCTACAGGGGCCCCCACCGGGGAGCTGTTTTTT.

The chain uses TRBV30 and TRBJ1-2; 9 bases are a match to TRBD1. This CDR3 is 15 amino acids long. The J segment lost 8 bases and the V segment lost 7 bases, leaving 17 bases of the junction unmatched. Germline lookup yields CDR1 GTSNPN and CDR2 SVGIG (reference sequence). CDR3 sequence: CASKKATGGVKGYTF. The CDR3 DNA follows: TGTGCCTCCAAAAAGGCGACAGGGGGAGTGAAGGGCTACACCTTC.